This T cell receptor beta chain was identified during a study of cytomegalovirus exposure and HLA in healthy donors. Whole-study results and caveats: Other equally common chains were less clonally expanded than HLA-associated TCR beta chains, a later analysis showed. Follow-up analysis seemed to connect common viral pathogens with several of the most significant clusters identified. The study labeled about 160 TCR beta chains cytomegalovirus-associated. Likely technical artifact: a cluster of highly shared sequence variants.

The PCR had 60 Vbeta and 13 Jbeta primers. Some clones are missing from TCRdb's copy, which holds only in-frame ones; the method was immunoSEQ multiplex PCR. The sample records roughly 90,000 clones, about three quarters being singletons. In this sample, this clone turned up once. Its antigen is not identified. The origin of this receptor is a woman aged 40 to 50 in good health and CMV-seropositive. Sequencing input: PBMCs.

CDR3 loop: CASSQKGGTEAFF. The CDR3 DNA follows: TGTGCCAGCAGCCAAAAGGGAGGGACTGAAGCTTTCTTT. The chain links TRBV14 to TRBJ1-1; D is uncertain. V lost 2 bases, J lost 5 bases, and 9 bases lay in between. The CDR3 extends over 13 amino acids. Germline values: CDR1 SGHDN, CDR2 FVKESK.